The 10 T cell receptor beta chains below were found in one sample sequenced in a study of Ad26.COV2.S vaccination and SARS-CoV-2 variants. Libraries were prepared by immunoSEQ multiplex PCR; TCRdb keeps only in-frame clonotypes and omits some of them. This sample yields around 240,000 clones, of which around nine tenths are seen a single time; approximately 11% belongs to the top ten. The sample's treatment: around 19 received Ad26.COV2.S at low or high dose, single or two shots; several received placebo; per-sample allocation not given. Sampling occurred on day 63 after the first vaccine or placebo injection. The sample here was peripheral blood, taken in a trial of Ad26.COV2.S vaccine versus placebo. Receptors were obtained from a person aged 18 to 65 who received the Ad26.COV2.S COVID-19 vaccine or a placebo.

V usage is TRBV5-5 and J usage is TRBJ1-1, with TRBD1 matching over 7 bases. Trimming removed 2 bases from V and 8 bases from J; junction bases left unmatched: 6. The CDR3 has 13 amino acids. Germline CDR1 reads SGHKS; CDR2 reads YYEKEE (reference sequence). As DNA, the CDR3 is TGTGCCAGCAGCTTCCTGAGACAGGGCGAAGCTTTCTTT. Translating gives CASSFLRQGEAFF.

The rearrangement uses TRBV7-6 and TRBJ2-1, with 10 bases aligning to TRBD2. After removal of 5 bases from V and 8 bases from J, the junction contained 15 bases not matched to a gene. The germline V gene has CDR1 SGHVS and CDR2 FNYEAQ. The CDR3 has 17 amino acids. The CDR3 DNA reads TGTGCCAGCAGCCCTGGCAGGGCTAGCGGGAGTAGAGATGAGCAGTTCTTC. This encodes CASSPGRASGSRDEQFF.

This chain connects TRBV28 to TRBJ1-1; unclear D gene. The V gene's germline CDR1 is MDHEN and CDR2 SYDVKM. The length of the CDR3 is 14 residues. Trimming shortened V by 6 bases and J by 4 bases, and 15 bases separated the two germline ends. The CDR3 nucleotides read TGTGCCAGCAGGGCGTCTGGTATGTCCACTGAAGCTTTCTTT. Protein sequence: CASRASGMSTEAFF.

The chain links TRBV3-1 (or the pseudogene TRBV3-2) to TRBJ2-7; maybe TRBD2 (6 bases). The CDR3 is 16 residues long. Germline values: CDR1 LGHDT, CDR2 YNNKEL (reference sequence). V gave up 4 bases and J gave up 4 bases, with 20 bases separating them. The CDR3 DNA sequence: TGTGCCAGCAGCCCCCCGCGAGTAGGAGGGCCTTACGAGCAGTACTTC. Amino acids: CASSPPRVGGPYEQYF.

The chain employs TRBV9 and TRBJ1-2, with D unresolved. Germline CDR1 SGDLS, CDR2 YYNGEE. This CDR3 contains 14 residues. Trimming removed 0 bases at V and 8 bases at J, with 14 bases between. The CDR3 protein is CASSVVLSGGGYTF. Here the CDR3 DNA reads TGTGCCAGCAGCGTAGTCCTATCCGGTGGGGGCTACACCTTC.

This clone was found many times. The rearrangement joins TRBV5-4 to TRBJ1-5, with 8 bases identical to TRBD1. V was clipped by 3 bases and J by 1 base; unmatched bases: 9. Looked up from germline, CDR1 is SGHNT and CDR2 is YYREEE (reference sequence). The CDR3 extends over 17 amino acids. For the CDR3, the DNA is TGTGCCAGCAGCTACGGACAGGGAGGCCCCAGCAATCAGCCCCAGCATTTT. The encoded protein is CASSYGQGGPSNQPQHF.

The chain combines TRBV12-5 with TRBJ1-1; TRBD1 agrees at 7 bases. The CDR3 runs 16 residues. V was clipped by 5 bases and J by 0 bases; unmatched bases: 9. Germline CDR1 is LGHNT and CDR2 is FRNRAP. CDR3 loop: CASGTTRQGVNTEAFF. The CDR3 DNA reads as TGTGCTAGTGGTACCACCAGACAGGGAGTGAACACTGAAGCTTTCTTT.

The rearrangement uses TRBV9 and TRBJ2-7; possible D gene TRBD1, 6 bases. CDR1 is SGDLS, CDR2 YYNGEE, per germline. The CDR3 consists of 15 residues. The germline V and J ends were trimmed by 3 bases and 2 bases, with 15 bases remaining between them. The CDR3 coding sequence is TGTGCCAGCAGCGCCTTTGACAGGAATACCTACGAGCAGTACTTC. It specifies CASSAFDRNTYEQYF.

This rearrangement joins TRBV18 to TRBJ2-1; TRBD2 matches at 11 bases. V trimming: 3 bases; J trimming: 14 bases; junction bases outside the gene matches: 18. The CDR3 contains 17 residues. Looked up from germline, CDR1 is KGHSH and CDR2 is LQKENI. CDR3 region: CASSPLGGQGKTSGKFF. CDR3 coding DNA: TGTGCCAGCTCACCGCTAGGAGGACAGGGAAAGACTAGCGGGAAGTTCTTC.

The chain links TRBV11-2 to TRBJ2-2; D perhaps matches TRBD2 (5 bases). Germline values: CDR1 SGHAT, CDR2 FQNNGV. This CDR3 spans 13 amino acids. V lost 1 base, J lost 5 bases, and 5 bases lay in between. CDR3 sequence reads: CASSLAGTGELFF. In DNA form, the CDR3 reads TGTGCCAGCAGCTTAGCGGGGACCGGGGAGCTGTTTTTT.